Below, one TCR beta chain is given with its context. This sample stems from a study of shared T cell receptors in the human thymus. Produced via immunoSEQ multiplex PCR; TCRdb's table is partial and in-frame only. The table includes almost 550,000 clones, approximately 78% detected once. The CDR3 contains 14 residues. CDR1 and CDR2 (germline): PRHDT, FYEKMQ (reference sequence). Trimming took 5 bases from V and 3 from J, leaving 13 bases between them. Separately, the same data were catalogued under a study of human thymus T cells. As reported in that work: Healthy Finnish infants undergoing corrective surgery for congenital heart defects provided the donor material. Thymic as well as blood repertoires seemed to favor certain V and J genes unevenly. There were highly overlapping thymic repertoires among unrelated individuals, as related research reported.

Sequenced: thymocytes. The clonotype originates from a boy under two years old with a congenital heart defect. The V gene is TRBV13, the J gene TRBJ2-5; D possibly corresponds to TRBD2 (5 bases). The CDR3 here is CASSILPGKETQYF. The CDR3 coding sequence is TGTGCCAGCAGCATCCTCCCGGGGAAAGAGACCCAGTACTTC.